This passage covers 19 T cell receptor beta chains from one sample sequenced in a study of T-cell memory formation after mild COVID-19. TCRdb re-analysed the 5' RACE reads in MiXCR, keeping a single row per CDR3 protein. The sample has approximately 400,000 distinct CDR3 sequences; under 20% are singletons. The specimen was PBMCs or a T cell subset sorted from them (not recorded which). Every receptor here comes from a young man who had mild COVID-19 (a few samples of this study predate the infection). Cell type and time point are not known.

The chain is built from TRBV12-3 or TRBV12-4 and TRBJ1-4, with 7 bases aligning to TRBD1. V lost 5 bases, J lost 7 bases, and 10 bases stayed unmatched. CDR3 length: 15 amino acids. The CDR3 DNA reads TGTGCCAGCAGTCCCCTACAGGGGAGTGGTGAAAAACTGTTTTTT. Encoded protein: CASSPLQGSGEKLFF.

The rearrangement joins TRBV7-2 to TRBJ1-1; 7 positions agree with TRBD1. Per the germline V gene, CDR1 is SGHTA and CDR2 is FQGNSA. V gave up 5 bases and J gave up 0 bases; unmatched junction bases: 3. The CDR3 covers 14 residues. The CDR3 region has the DNA TGTGCCAGCAGCCAGACAGGGTTGAACACTGAAGCTTTCTTT. It codes for CASSQTGLNTEAFF.

V is TRBV29-1 and J is TRBJ2-7; unclear D gene. The CDR3 has 14 amino acids. Germline values: CDR1 SQVTM, CDR2 ANQGSEA. V lost 0 bases and J lost 3, with 12 bases in between. This chain's CDR3 is CSVEDRGGNYEQYF. DNA for the CDR3: TGCAGCGTTGAAGATCGAGGTGGGAACTACGAGCAGTACTTC.

The J gene is TRBJ2-2, the V gene TRBV7-3, with D tentatively TRBD1 or TRBD2 (6 bases each). The CDR3 contains 16 residues. V was clipped by 1 base and J by 4 bases, with 13 bases between them. The germline V gene has CDR1 SGHTA and CDR2 FQGTGA. The DNA of the CDR3 is TGTGCCAGCAGCTTAAGGGGGGCGTTGGTCACCGGGGAGCTGTTTTTT. Translation: CASSLRGALVTGELFF.

A few counts support this clonotype. The chain recombines TRBV20-1 with TRBJ1-5; weak D call: TRBD1 (5 bases). V was trimmed by 6 bases and J by 1 base, leaving 13 bases between them. Germline V gene data show CDR1 as DFQATT and CDR2 as SNEGSKA (reference sequence). This CDR3 comprises 14 residues. In DNA form, the CDR3 reads TGCAGTGCCAACAGGTTAAGGAGCAATCAGCCCCAGCATTTT. It translates to CSANRLRSNQPQHF.

The chain uses TRBV20-1 and TRBJ2-7, with D possibly being TRBD1 (5 bases). Between the trimmed V and J ends, which lost 8 bases and 3 bases, there was a span of 20 bases. The CDR3 length is 14 residues. The germline gives CDR1 DFQATT, CDR2 SNEGSKA (reference sequence). The CDR3 sequence: CSTKWAGRIYEQYV. The CDR3 nucleotides read TGCAGTACAAAATGGGCAGGGCGGATCTACGAGCAGTACGTC.

In its sample, this clonotype was seen many times. This CDR3 is CASRRAGLSTDTQYF. CDR3 DNA: TGTGCCAGCAGACGGGCGGGACTTTCCACAGATACGCAGTATTTT. The chain links TRBV7-2 to TRBJ2-3; possibly TRBD2 for D (6 bases). The CDR3 loop spans 15 amino acids. Germline CDR1 and CDR2: SGHTA and FQGNSA. The V and J ends lost 6 bases and 2 bases respectively, with 15 bases between them.

This chain links TRBV7-2 with TRBJ2-3; 9 bases match TRBD2. The CDR3 is 16 residues long. The ends lost 4 bases at V and 0 bases at J; junction bases unmatched: 5. The germline V gene encodes CDR1 SGHTA and CDR2 FQGNSA. The CDR3 is CASSYGLALSTDTQYF. The CDR3 nucleotides read TGTGCCAGCAGCTACGGACTAGCGCTTAGCACAGATACGCAGTATTTT.

The genes are TRBV11-2 and TRBJ1-2; D is undetermined. CDR1 is SGHAT and CDR2 is FQNNGV in the germline V gene. Trimming shortened V by 5 bases and J by 3 bases, and 10 bases separated the two germline ends. The CDR3 loop spans 13 amino acids. CDR3 nucleotide sequence: TGTGCCAGCAGCGCCGGAGAATACTATGGCTACACCTTC. It yields the protein CASSAGEYYGYTF. The variable domain in full, completed from reference TRBV11-2 and TRBJ1-2, reads EAGVAQSPRYKIIEKRQSVAFWCNPISGHATLYWYQQILGQGPKLLIQFQNNGVVDDSQLPKDRFSAERLKGVDSTLKIQPAKLEDSAVYLCASSAGEYYGYTFGSGTRLTVV.

J is TRBJ2-4 and V is TRBV5-1; 8 bases are shared with TRBD1. The germline CDR1 and CDR2 sequences are SGHRS and YFSETQ. The CDR3 extends over 12 amino acids. With V trimmed by 2 bases and J by 8 bases, 0 bases remained unmatched. The CDR3 bases are TGCGCCAGCAGCTTACAGGGGGACATTCAGTACTTC. Protein product: CASSLQGDIQYF.

The CDR3 DNA sequence: TGTGCCAGCAGCTCCCCGAGGGACGGGAACACTGAAGCTTTCTTT. Protein: CASSSPRDGNTEAFF. V usage is TRBV7-2 and J usage is TRBJ1-1, with D tentatively TRBD1 (5 bases). Germline V CDR1 and CDR2: SGHTA, FQGNSA. V lost 4 bases and J 1 base, leaving 13 bases between the germline ends. The CDR3 is made up of 15 amino acids. The whole variable domain, remainder taken from reference TRBV7-2 and TRBJ1-1, is GAGVSQSPSNKVTEKGKDVELRCDPISGHTALYWYRQSLGQGLEFLIYFQGNSAPDKSGLPSDRFSAERTGGSVSTLTIQRTQQEDSAVYLCASSSPRDGNTEAFFGQGTRLTVV.

The V gene is TRBV25-1, the J gene TRBJ2-3, with TRBD1 matching over 9 bases. V was pared by 5 bases and J by 2 bases, with 5 bases of the junction left unmatched. The CDR3 runs 15 residues. Germline V gene data show CDR1 as MGHDK and CDR2 as SYGVNS. The CDR3 protein is CASSSDRGDTDTQYF. The CDR3 coding sequence is TGTGCCAGCAGTTCGGACAGGGGAGACACAGATACGCAGTATTTT.

This clonotype was seen more than once but under ten times. This chain uses TRBV7-9 with TRBJ2-7; the match to TRBD2 covers 7 bases. Unmatched junction bases numbered 4, after V lost 5 bases and J lost 3 bases. CDR1 SEHNR and CDR2 FQNEAQ come from the germline V gene (reference sequence). The CDR3 loop spans 13 amino acids. The CDR3 protein is CASSAGTIYEQYV. In nucleotides, the CDR3 is TGTGCCAGCAGCGCGGGGACTATCTACGAGCAGTACGTC.

This clonotype was found a few times. The V and J genes are TRBV6-4 and TRBJ1-6; 8 bases fit TRBD1. Germline CDR1 is MRHNA and CDR2 is SNTAGT. The CDR3 totals 15 residues. V was clipped by 0 bases and J by 10 bases; unmatched bases: 5. This CDR3 is CASSDSAGGSSPLHF. The DNA of the CDR3 is TGTGCCAGCAGTGACTCTGCAGGGGGCTCGTCACCCCTCCACTTT.

This clonotype was counted only a few times. The chain is built from TRBV7-6 and TRBJ1-1, with D perhaps TRBD1 (6 bases). V lost 4 bases and J 1 base, leaving 16 bases between the germline ends. CDR1 SGHVS and CDR2 FNYEAQ come from the germline V gene. The CDR3 is 16 residues long. DNA of the CDR3: TGTGCCAGCAGCTCCGCGGGGGGCAGCCCGAACACTGAAGCTTTCTTT. Its translation: CASSSAGGSPNTEAFF.

This clonotype was counted at least ten times. The rearrangement links TRBV20-1 to TRBJ2-3; TRBD2 matches 7 bases. The trim removed 5 bases at V and 5 bases at J, leaving 10 bases unmatched. The CDR3 is 14 amino acids. CDR1 is DFQATT and CDR2 is SNEGSKA in the germline V gene (reference sequence). CDR3 sequence reads: CSALTAREEDTQYF. The CDR3 DNA reads as TGCAGTGCTCTCACAGCCCGGGAGGAAGATACGCAGTATTTT.

In this sample, this clonotype turned up a few times. This rearrangement joins TRBV7-2 to TRBJ1-4, with D maybe TRBD1 (5 bases). V lost 6 bases and J 7 bases, leaving 18 bases between the germline ends. CDR1 is SGHTA and CDR2 is FQGNSA in the germline V gene. The CDR3 loop spans 15 amino acids. Here the CDR3 DNA reads TGTGCCAGCAGGCAAGAGGTGGGGACGGGTGAAAAACTGTTTTTT. Translating gives CASRQEVGTGEKLFF.

This clonotype has only a few counts. The V call is TRBV4-1, the J call TRBJ2-5; D is possibly TRBD2 (6 bases). The V and J ends lost 2 bases and 5 bases respectively, with 12 bases between them. The germline V gene has CDR1 MGHRA and CDR2 YSYEKL. The CDR3 extends over 14 amino acids. The CDR3 sequence: CASSQNLAPETQYF. The CDR3 coding sequence is TGCGCCAGCAGCCAAAACCTAGCGCCGGAGACCCAGTACTTC.

The chain recombines TRBV7-9 with TRBJ1-6; possibly TRBD1 for D (5 bases). The CDR3 consists of 14 residues. From germline, CDR1 is SEHNR and CDR2 FQNEAQ (reference sequence). The V gene lost 8 bases and the J gene lost 10 bases, with 18 bases spanning the gap. Here the CDR3 DNA reads TGTGCCAGCGGGCTGGCGGGGGTAGTCTCACCCCTCCACTTT. It codes for CASGLAGVVSPLHF.